The rows below give T cell receptor beta chains drawn from one sample of a study of OX40 agonist ivuxolimab in advanced cancers. Produced via immunoSEQ multiplex PCR; TCRdb's table is partial and in-frame only. This table holds roughly 49,000 clones, roughly nine tenths found once. The specimen was CD4+ or CD8+ T cells sorted from blood, collected in a trial of the OX40 agonist ivuxolimab. The source is an adult with an advanced solid tumor such as melanoma, head and neck, liver or kidney cancer. CDR3s include the opening cysteine and the closing phenylalanine or tryptophan.

V gene	J gene	CDR3 protein
TRBV21-1	TRBJ2-7	CASSTGEGAYLSYEQYF
TRBV2	TRBJ1-1	CASRAGVEAFF
TRBV7-9	TRBJ2-3	CASSFATGGATDTQYF
TRBV10-3	TRBJ2-3	CAISGVTGWTDTQYF
TRBV5-1	TRBJ1-1	CASSLLRGAEAFF
TRBV6-1	TRBJ2-2	CASSSQGAVGELFF
TRBV6-5	TRBJ2-5	CASTDLDSFQETQYF
TRBV6-1	TRBJ1-2	CASSSGQASYGYTF
TRBV7-9	TRBJ2-7	CASSPGTGAYEQYF
TRBV27	TRBJ1-6	CASSSFRENSPLHF
TRBV30	TRBJ1-4	CAWSVLGTGLFF
TRBV7-6	TRBJ1-2	CASSPGQANYGYTF
TRBV4-3	TRBJ2-1	CASSQPSGGLNEQFF
TRBV6-5	TRBJ1-5	CASSESRRHQPQHF
TRBV6-5	TRBJ2-7	CASSYFPGQGYEQYF
TRBV30	TRBJ2-5	CAWSGTQETQYF
TRBV6-1	TRBJ2-7	CASSLLVSSYEQYF
TRBV5-1	TRBJ1-1	CASAISPAYRNTEAFF
TRBV9	TRBJ2-3	CASSPRGDQQYF
TRBV7-8	TRBJ2-3	CASSFTSGRAFRDTQYF
TRBV10-3	TRBJ1-1	CAIRQGQGTEAFF
TRBV29-1	TRBJ2-1	CSVYGGGYNEQFF
TRBV18	TRBJ2-7	CASSPGEYEQYF